Listed here are 4 T cell receptor beta chains from one sample, sequenced in a study of T cell changes during pregnancy in multiple sclerosis. TCRdb keeps only in-frame clones here, not all; method: immunoSEQ multiplex PCR. The sample lists tens of thousands of clones, about 90% occurring once. Sample: CD4+ T cells from peripheral blood mononuclear cells, taken in the second trimester of pregnancy. The source is a female donor with multiple sclerosis, enrolled in a pregnancy study.

J is TRBJ1-4 and V is TRBV11-2, with D possibly being TRBD1 (5 bases). CDR1 and CDR2 (germline): SGHAT, FQNNGV. Between the trimmed V and J ends, which lost 5 bases and 0 bases, there was a span of 19 bases. The CDR3 covers 18 residues. CDR3 DNA: TGTGCCAGCAGCAAATTTATAAGCGACAGCGCAACTAATGAAAAACTGTTTTTT. Translation gives CASSKFISDSATNEKLFF. Full variable domain (missing parts from reference TRBV11-2 and TRBJ1-4): EAGVAQSPRYKIIEKRQSVAFWCNPISGHATLYWYQQILGQGPKLLIQFQNNGVVDDSQLPKDRFSAERLKGVDSTLKIQPAKLEDSAVYLCASSKFISDSATNEKLFFGSGTQLSVL.

V is TRBV19 and J is TRBJ2-1; a weak D match, TRBD2 (5 bases). Germline CDR1 and CDR2: LNHDA and SQIVND (reference sequence). Trimming shortened V by 6 bases and J by 0 bases, and 6 bases separated the two germline ends. The CDR3 is made up of 13 amino acids. CDR3 sequence (DNA): TGTGCCAGTAGAACTAGCTCCTACAATGAGCAGTTCTTC. Translation gives CASRTSSYNEQFF.

The chain carries TRBV5-4 and TRBJ2-3; a weak D match, TRBD1 (5 bases). This CDR3 contains 15 residues. V was trimmed by 1 base and J by 4 bases, leaving 13 bases between them. In germline, CDR1 is SGHNT, CDR2 YYREEE (reference sequence). The CDR3 here is CASSLRQPPADTQYF. The CDR3, as DNA: TGTGCCAGCAGCTTGAGACAGCCTCCGGCAGATACGCAGTATTTT.

The chain combines TRBV9 with TRBJ2-2; 10 nucleotides agree with TRBD2. V was pared by 1 base and J by 1 base, with 10 bases of the junction left unmatched. The germline CDR1 and CDR2 sequences are SGDLS and YYNGEE. This CDR3 has 19 residues. The CDR3 loop reads CASSVKPSGRFLNTGELFF. DNA of the CDR3: TGTGCCAGCAGCGTAAAGCCTAGCGGGAGATTTCTGAACACCGGGGAGCTGTTTTTT. Based on the CDR3 plus reference TRBV9 and TRBJ2-2, the full variable domain is DSGVTQTPKHLITATGQRVTLRCSPRSGDLSVYWYQQSLDQGLQFLIQYYNGEERAKGNILERFSAQQFPDLHSELNLSSLELGDSALYFCASSVKPSGRFLNTGELFFGEGSRLTVL.